The clone carrying this T cell receptor (beta chain) has at least ten counts. Its antigen is currently unknown. The source of the sample is a study of blood T cells in healthy people across ages. General study findings and limits: Per million T cells, TCR beta diversity dropped about linearly as age rose. Across samples, TCR beta diversity tracked strongly with naive T cell percentage.

In germline, CDR1 is SNHLY, CDR2 FYNNEI. Trimming took off 1 base at V and 1 base at J, with 6 bases between the two ends. This CDR3 contains 14 residues. A second PCR, run for about 7 to 11 cycles, used a sample-barcoded 5' primer plus a J-beta primer mix. The authors tagged each cDNA molecule using a template-switch adaptor with 12 random nucleotides. Each sample provided no less than 2.5 million CDR3-containing paired-end reads. TCRdb redid the calling of the 5' RACE reads with MiXCR, one entry per CDR3 protein. Among around 650,000 distinct CDR3 sequences listed, approximately 29% were seen once. The receptor's source is a woman older than 75 in good health. The specimen was blood. The V call is TRBV2, the J call TRBJ2-3; D may be TRBD1 or TRBD2 (5 bases each). The CDR3 DNA reads as TGTGCCAGCAGTGAAGGGGACCGCACAGATACGCAGTATTTT. Translation gives CASSEGDRTDTQYF.